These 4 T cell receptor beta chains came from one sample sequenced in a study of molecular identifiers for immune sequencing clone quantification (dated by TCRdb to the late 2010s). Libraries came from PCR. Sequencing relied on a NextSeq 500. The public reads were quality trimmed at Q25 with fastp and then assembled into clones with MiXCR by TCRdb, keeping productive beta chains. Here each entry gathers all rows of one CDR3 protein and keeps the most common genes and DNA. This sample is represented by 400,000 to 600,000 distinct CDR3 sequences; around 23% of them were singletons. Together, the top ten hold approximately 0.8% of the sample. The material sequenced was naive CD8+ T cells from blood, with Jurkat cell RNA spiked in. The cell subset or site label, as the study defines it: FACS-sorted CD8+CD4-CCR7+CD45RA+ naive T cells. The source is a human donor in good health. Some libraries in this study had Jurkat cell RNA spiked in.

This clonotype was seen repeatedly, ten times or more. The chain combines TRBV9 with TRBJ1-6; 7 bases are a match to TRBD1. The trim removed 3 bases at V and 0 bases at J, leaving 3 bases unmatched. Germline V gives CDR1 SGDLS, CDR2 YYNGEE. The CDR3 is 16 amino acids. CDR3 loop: CASSADRDSYNSPLHF. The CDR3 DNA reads TGTGCCAGCAGCGCAGACAGGGACTCCTATAATTCACCCCTCCACTTT.

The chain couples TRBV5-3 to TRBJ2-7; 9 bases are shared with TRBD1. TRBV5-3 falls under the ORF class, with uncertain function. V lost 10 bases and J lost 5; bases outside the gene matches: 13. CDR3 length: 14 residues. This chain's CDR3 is CAGSPGTGIDEQYF. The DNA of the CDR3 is TGTGCCGGCAGCCCCGGGACAGGGATCGACGAGCAGTACTTC.

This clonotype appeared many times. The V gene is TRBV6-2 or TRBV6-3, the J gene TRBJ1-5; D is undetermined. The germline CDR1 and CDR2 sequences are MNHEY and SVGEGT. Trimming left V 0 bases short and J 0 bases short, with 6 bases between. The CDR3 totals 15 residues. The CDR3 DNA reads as TGTGCCAGCAGTTACTCTCCAGGTAGCAATCAGCCCCAGCATTTT. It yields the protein CASSYSPGSNQPQHF.

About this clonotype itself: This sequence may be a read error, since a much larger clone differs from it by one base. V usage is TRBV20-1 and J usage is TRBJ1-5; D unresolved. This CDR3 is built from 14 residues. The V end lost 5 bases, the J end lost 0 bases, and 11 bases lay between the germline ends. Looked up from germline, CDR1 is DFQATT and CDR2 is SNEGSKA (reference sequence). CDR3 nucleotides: TGCAGTGCTTATGGCGGGAATAGCAATCAGCCCCAGCATTTT. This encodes CSAYGGNSNQPQHF.